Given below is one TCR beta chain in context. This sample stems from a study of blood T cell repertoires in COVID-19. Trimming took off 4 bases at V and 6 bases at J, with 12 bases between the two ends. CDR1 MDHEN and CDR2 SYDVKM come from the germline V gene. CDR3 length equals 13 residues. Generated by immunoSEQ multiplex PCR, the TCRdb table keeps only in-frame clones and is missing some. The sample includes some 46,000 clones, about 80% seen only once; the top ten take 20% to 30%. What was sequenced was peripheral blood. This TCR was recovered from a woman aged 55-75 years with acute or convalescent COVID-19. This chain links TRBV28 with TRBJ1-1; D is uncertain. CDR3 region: CASSSGGRAEAFF. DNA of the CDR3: TGTGCCAGCAGTTCTGGAGGGAGGGCTGAAGCTTTCTTT. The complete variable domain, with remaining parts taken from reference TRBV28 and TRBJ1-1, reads DVKVTQSSRYLVKRTGEKVFLECVQDMDHENMFWYRQDPGLGLRLIYFSYDVKMKEKGDIPEGYSVSREKKERFSLILESASTNQTSMYLCASSSGGRAEAFFGQGTRLTVV.